This TCR beta chain was obtained from a study of cytomegalovirus exposure and HLA in healthy donors (dated by TCRdb to about 2017). At the level of the whole study: In an earlier analysis of 450 to 750 of the donors, about 260 Gb of sequence data and about 110 million unique TCR beta sequences from roughly 190 million T cells were reported. To study patterns of TCR occurrence, a later analysis re-analyzed previously published TCR beta repertoires from 666 donors and added high-resolution HLA genotyping. To predict cytomegalovirus infection status, the study combined high-throughput TCR immunosequencing, statistical association of individual TCRs with disease status, and machine learning. The study aimed to test whether cataloging public T cell receptors could reveal signatures of past pathogen exposure. Roughly 5 DR-DQ haplotypes were handled as single units for association and clustering, since linkage in the cohort was strong. In addition to the first cohort of 500 to 850 subjects, a separate validation cohort of 120 different subjects was used. Rather than drawing on any new phenotypic data, the later analysis identified candidate immune exposures from TCR beta sequences and the way those sequences occurred across donors. The study used immunosequencing to profile the T cell repertoires of several hundred subjects and linked those repertoires to cytomegalovirus serostatus. On average, around 240,000 unique TCR beta nucleotide sequences were sequenced per donor among 398 genotyped donors of the cohort, with approximately 18% of those sequences being non-productive. Typing coverage varied by locus: 629-630 donors for A, B, C, DRB1 and DQB1; approximately 500 for DQA1; more than 600 for DPA1; more than 450 for DPB1. An earlier analysis of about 620 of the donors applied high-throughput TCR beta sequencing to assess whether each TCR beta V gene segment acted as functional or pseudogenic. An early release covering around 630 HLA-typed donors comprised about 320 gigabases of sequencing data and 85 million to 100 million unique TCR sequences. Alongside the repertoire data, information on donor age, sex, ethnicity and CMV serostatus was compiled. HLA typing covered class I and class II loci at four-digit resolution. A later genetic analysis took genome-wide SNP genotypes for about 65% of the roughly 670 donors and used that subset as a discovery cohort. Of the roughly 410 genotyped donors, less than 85% were placed in the genetic ancestry cluster associated with self-reported Caucasian donors. All discovery cohort repertoires had been generated on a single sequencing platform.

For this chain, trimming is 2 bases at the V end and 6 bases at the J end, and the number of junction bases without a gene match is 13. Taken from the germline V gene (reference sequence), the CDR1 and CDR2 loops are GTSNPN and SVGIG. Its CDR3 holds 18 amino acids, cysteine through phenylalanine. The CDR3 DNA has 54 bases and is translated from base 1. About this clone: Its antigen is unknown. Per-nucleotide qualities are absent, and no much larger clonotype sits a single base away.

In total, approximately 610 healthy bone marrow donors made up the cohort. At the time of sampling, every cohort member was nominally healthy, though immune exposures that went unrecorded were likely present. The donor was CMV seronegative and was included in the group of a few hundred seronegative cohort members. A peripheral blood sample was collected from each donor, and TCR beta sequencing was performed on peripheral blood mononuclear cells. The Qiagen DNeasy Blood Extraction Kit was used to extract genomic DNA from the blood cell samples. Points the paper makes about the study in general: Some IMGT-functional V segments, including TRBV6-2 and TRBV6-3, could not be distinguished by the 87-base-pair reads and were therefore excluded. A later analysis found that HLA-associated TCR beta chains were more clonally expanded and had lower generation probabilities than equally common non-associated chains. The cohort was sequenced for TCR beta chains only, and without alpha or paired-chain data the features that could be detected were limited. In a later analysis, most CMV-associated TCR beta chains were found to appear HLA-restricted, with HLA associations seemingly driven largely by CMV exposure. In a later analysis, 15,000 to 20,000 TCR beta sequences were associated with specific HLA alleles at a false discovery rate of 0.05. A group of highly shared sequence variants was considered likely to be a technical artifact of the sequencing pipeline. V-gene and J-gene trimming of TCR beta chains was associated with a missense DCLRE1C variant in a later genetic analysis, and the association was replicated in an independent cohort. Compared with the approximately 720-donor mean, donors in an Asian-associated ancestry cluster had fewer N-insertions in productive TCRs, according to a later genetic analysis. Because counts were too low, some 17 rarely observed V segments, including chromosome 9 orphons, were excluded from the earlier analysis of some 590 of the donors. Because HLA typing was missing for some donors at each locus, association tests included only the typed subset. A further reported finding was that TCR beta sequences accurately predicted the HLA-A and HLA-B alleles for most subjects in the first cohort. In a later analysis, several top co-occurrence clusters were reported to appear linked to parvovirus B19, influenza, CMV and Epstein-Barr virus. Across donors, most TCR sequences were observed very rarely, whereas some public TCRs were present in many individuals. According to a later analysis, TCR association rates differed among HLA loci, with DRB1 alleles showing the most associated TCRs and HLA-C alleles showing the fewest. Correlated functional status among segregating V segments might reflect linkage disequilibrium, but an unknown experimental factor could not be ruled out. Immune exposure information for the cohort was limited to CMV serostatus. A few of the identified cytomegalovirus-associated TCR beta chains were confirmed in vitro to be specific for cytomegalovirus antigens. The study listed 150 to 200 TCR beta chains as associated with cytomegalovirus. It was suggested by the authors that the approach could potentially be generalized to other disease states and immunological phenotypes. Cytomegalovirus status was reported to be diagnosed by the classifier with high specificity and sensitivity in both the original and validation cohorts. An earlier analysis of 587 of the donors showed that most TCR beta V segments appeared in productive rearrangements either about 87% or about 30% of the time, which broadly matched IMGT annotations. When HLA alleles, especially DR and DQ, strongly co-occurred, attributing TCR associations to individual alleles was difficult. The presence/absence analyses assumed that sequencing depth was roughly uniform across donors, and that assumption may not be true.

Library construction relied on the immunoSEQ multiplex PCR assay. The multiplex PCR relied on a mix of 60 forward primers for TCR Vbeta segments and 13 reverse primers for TCR Jbeta segments. The CDR3 region of rearranged TCR beta genes was amplified from genomic DNA with a multiplex PCR assay. The Illumina HiSeq System was used to sequence the amplified TCR beta libraries as 87-base-pair reads. As for how the authors treated the data: Across the 600 to 700 repertoires, a later analysis counted 80 million or so unique TCR beta chains, roughly 11 million of which were shared by at least two donors. Raw reads were error-corrected and collapsed into unique sequences with a nearest-neighbor algorithm that merged closely related sequences to remove PCR and sequencing errors. V, D and J gene segments were assigned by aligning CDR3 sequences to IMGT reference sequences. For a sequence to be retained, at least a six-nucleotide match to both a V gene segment and a J gene segment was required. Rearrangements were called productive when the CDR3 lacked stop codons and stayed in frame with V and J; all others were non-productive. Following IMGT convention, CDR3 was defined as the stretch from the second conserved V-encoded cysteine to the conserved J-encoded phenylalanine. The earlier analysis of about 570 of the donors excluded any sequence lacking an unambiguous match to a single V gene segment. In an earlier analysis of approximately 590 of the donors, V segments were called functional above 56.7% productive rearrangements and were called segregating when the between-donor standard deviation exceeded 5%. A statistical classification framework was developed to diagnose cytomegalovirus status using the catalog of TCR beta chain sequences. V and J gene assignment, in a later analysis, came from comparing TCR nucleotide sequences with IMGT/GENE-DB human TR gene sequences. A later analysis assigned CDR3 sequences and most-parsimonious VDJ recombination scenarios with the TCRdist pipeline. In a later analysis, each TCR beta chain was defined by its CDR3 amino acid sequence together with its V-gene family, and reads lacking a unique V-gene family were excluded. A later analysis removed 450 to 600 highly shared, low-generation-probability nucleotide sequences to deal with suspected cross-contamination and a sequencing artifact. In a later analysis, a clonal expansion index for each public chain was calculated from normalized within-repertoire ranks of inferred template counts. Generation probabilities in a later analysis came from a VDJ recombination model fitted to out-of-frame rearrangements, and those results were checked against IGoR. In a later analysis, TCR-TCR, TCR-HLA and TCR-CMV co-occurrence was scored with hypergeometric tests, and a repertoire-size bias correction was applied to TCR pairs. A later analysis estimated false discovery rates by permuting HLA or CMV assignments 20 times. A later analysis grouped co-occurring TCRs with DBSCAN, adding TCRdist sequence similarity when clustering within HLA-allele-positive subsets. Co-occurrence clustering excluded repertoires with fewer than 30,000 or more than 120,000 public chains, plus five with anomalous nucleotide sharing. This immuneACCESS table, as held by TCRdb, lists in-frame sequences with V and J called but not all clones. Of the missing ones, under half trace to an unresolved V gene in checked studies; the others have no known cause. Clonal size and the V and J genes are those of that table, whereas D and trimming came from the DNA. This sample holds roughly 180,000 clones; about four fifths were observed only once. The biggest ten clones account for around 3% of the sample.

In this chain, TRBV30 is recombined with TRBJ2-1, and 13 junctional nucleotides match TRBD2. Material for sequencing was PBMCs. This clonotype was obtained from a male donor in good health and CMV-seronegative. The nucleotide sequence reads as follows: TGTGCCTGGAGTCTCCACGGACTAGCGGGAGAGAGGGGCAATGAGCAGTTCTTC. This sequence encodes CAWSLHGLAGERGNEQFF. With the portions outside the CDR3 filled from the reference TRBV30 and TRBJ2-1 genes, the complete variable region becomes SQTIHQWPATLVQPVGSPLSLECTVEGTSNPNLYWYRQAAGRGLQLLFYSVGIGQISSEVPQNLSASRPQDRQFILSSKKLLLSDSGFYLCAWSLHGLAGERGNEQFFGPGTRLTVL.